The 17 T cell receptor beta chains listed next were all sequenced from one sample in a study of identical twins. TCRdb re-called the 5' RACE reads with MiXCR, one entry per CDR3 protein. The sample yields 1,800,000 or so distinct CDR3 sequences, less than 35% seen once. The sample consisted of cord blood. The receptors stem from a newborn girl in good health.

The J gene is TRBJ2-3, the V gene TRBV5-5; 8 nucleotides align to TRBD2. This CDR3 contains 16 residues. V shed 3 bases and J 7 bases; nucleotides not matched to a gene: 13. CDR1 is SGHKS, CDR2 YYEKEE, per germline (reference sequence). Here the CDR3 DNA reads TGTGCCAGCAGCTCGCGGGGAGCGGGAGTTGGTTATACGCAGTATTTT. Protein product: CASSSRGAGVGYTQYF.

The genes are TRBV9 and TRBJ2-6; D gene unclear. V dropped 3 bases and J dropped 4 bases, with 20 bases sitting between them. The CDR3 sequence is 18 residues long. Germline loops: CDR1 SGDLS, CDR2 YYNGEE. Here the CDR3 DNA reads TGTGCCAGCAGCGCCCCATTCGGATTCACCTCCGGGGCCAACGTCCTGACTTTC. Translation gives CASSAPFGFTSGANVLTF. Full variable domain (missing parts from reference TRBV9 and TRBJ2-6): DSGVTQTPKHLITATGQRVTLRCSPRSGDLSVYWYQQSLDQGLQFLIQYYNGEERAKGNILERFSAQQFPDLHSELNLSSLELGDSALYFCASSAPFGFTSGANVLTFGAGSRLTVL.

The V and J genes are TRBV7-2 and TRBJ2-5; D not resolved. The end of the DNA is better explained by TRBJ2-7, so the J call may be wrong. Looked up from germline, CDR1 is SGHTA and CDR2 is FQGNSA. The CDR3 totals 12 residues. The CDR3, as DNA: TGTGCCAGCAGCTTTAACCCCACCGAGCAGTACTTC. It yields the protein CASSFNPTEQYF.

This chain links TRBV11-3 with TRBJ2-1, with D perhaps matching TRBD1 (6 bases). The germline gives CDR1 SGHNT, CDR2 YENEEA. The V gene lost 5 bases and the J gene lost 2 bases, with 13 bases spanning the gap. The CDR3 consists of 15 residues. CDR3: CASSPFRTAYNEQFF. The CDR3 DNA follows: TGTGCCAGCAGCCCCTTCCGGACAGCCTACAATGAGCAGTTCTTC.

This clonotype was seen once. The junction does not match germline at one end; this may be a read error. The chain is built from TRBV4-1 and TRBJ2-5; D gene uncertain. Germline V gives CDR1 MGHRA, CDR2 YSYEKL. The CDR3 covers 13 residues. The CDR3 spells CACSLTRGETQYF. In DNA form, the CDR3 reads TGCGCCTGCAGCTTGACACGTGGAGAGACCCAGTACTTC.

J is TRBJ2-1 and V is TRBV9, with 7 bases matching TRBD1. The CDR3 sequence is 14 residues long. V was clipped by 0 bases and J by 13 bases; unmatched bases: 10. Germline V gene lookup returns CDR1 SGDLS and CDR2 YYNGEE. The CDR3: CASSVATDRETQFF. CDR3 DNA: TGTGCCAGCAGCGTAGCTACCGACAGGGAGACCCAGTTCTTC. Filled out from reference TRBV9 and TRBJ2-1, the complete variable domain reads DSGVTQTPKHLITATGQRVTLRCSPRSGDLSVYWYQQSLDQGLQFLIQYYNGEERAKGNILERFSAQQFPDLHSELNLSSLELGDSALYFCASSVATDRETQFFGPGTRLTVL.

CDR3 amino acids: CSADRDAYQETQYF. In nucleotides, the CDR3 is TGCAGTGCGGACCGGGACGCTTACCAAGAGACCCAGTACTTC. The chain couples TRBV20-1 to TRBJ2-5; D is perhaps TRBD1 or TRBD2 (5 bases each). The V end lost 6 bases, the J end lost 0 bases, and 14 bases lay between the germline ends. Germline assignment: CDR1 DFQATT and CDR2 SNEGSKA (reference sequence). The CDR3 consists of 14 residues.

The rearrangement uses TRBV4-1 and TRBJ1-2; a weak D match, TRBD1 (6 bases). Germline assignment: CDR1 MGHRA and CDR2 YSYEKL. V was cut by 0 bases and J by 8 bases, with 13 bases left in between. This CDR3 comprises 14 residues. CDR3 amino acids: CASSQDTGKHGYTF. CDR3 DNA sequence: TGCGCCAGCAGCCAAGACACAGGGAAACACGGCTACACCTTC.

This chain uses TRBV2 with TRBJ1-2; 7 bases map to TRBD1. Per germline, CDR1 SNHLY and CDR2 FYNNEI. The CDR3 length is 13 residues. Trimming cost V 4 bases and J 6 bases; bases outside gene matches: 5. As DNA, the CDR3 is TGTGCCAGCAGTGGATACACAGGGGATGGCTACACCTTC. Translated: CASSGYTGDGYTF.

This clonotype was counted between two and nine times. The CDR3 sequence: CASSHLLLAGGTPDTQYF. The CDR3 DNA is TGTGCCAGCAGTCATCTCCTTCTAGCGGGAGGGACCCCAGATACGCAGTATTTT. This chain joins TRBV27 and TRBJ2-3, with 12 bases matching TRBD2. From germline, CDR1 is MNHEY and CDR2 SMNVEV (reference sequence). This CDR3 comprises 18 residues. V shed 5 bases and J 4 bases; nucleotides not matched to a gene: 13.

The CDR3 protein is CASSFMTGWGTDTQYF. The CDR3 DNA follows: TGCGCCAGCAGCTTTATGACAGGGTGGGGAACAGATACGCAGTATTTT. V is TRBV4-1 and J is TRBJ2-3; 7 bases align to TRBD1. The V gene end was trimmed by 5 bases and the J gene end by 3 bases; junction bases not matched to a gene: 11. Per the germline V gene, CDR1 is MGHRA and CDR2 is YSYEKL. The CDR3 loop spans 16 amino acids.

This clonotype was seen many times. This rearrangement joins TRBV20-1 to TRBJ2-5; TRBD2 matches 7 bases. Germline trimming cut 0 bases from V and 0 bases from J; bases unmatched to any gene: 7. Germline V gives CDR1 DFQATT, CDR2 SNEGSKA (reference sequence). CDR3 length equals 16 residues. CDR3 amino acids: CSARDGRREYQETQYF. In DNA form, the CDR3 reads TGCAGTGCTAGAGATGGAAGGCGGGAGTACCAAGAGACCCAGTACTTC.

There are a few counts of this clonotype. The genes are TRBV10-3 and TRBJ2-1; D may be TRBD1 (6 bases). TRBJ2-7 matches the DNA end more closely, so the J call is doubtful. The length of the CDR3 is 13 residues. Germline CDR1 is ENHRY and CDR2 is SYGVKD. CDR3 in amino acids: CAITDRSYNEQYF. CDR3 DNA sequence: TGTGCCATCACCGACAGGTCCTACAATGAGCAGTACTTC.

This chain joins TRBV4-1 and TRBJ1-1; possible D gene TRBD1, 5 bases. V lost 0 bases to trimming and J lost 5 bases, with 16 bases between them. CDR1 MGHRA and CDR2 YSYEKL come from the germline V gene. The CDR3 totals 16 residues. CDR3 sequence: CASSQDPTGPSTEAFF. Written as DNA, the CDR3 is TGCGCCAGCAGCCAAGATCCCACAGGTCCGTCTACTGAAGCTTTCTTT.

This chain connects TRBV5-1 to TRBJ1-4, with TRBD1 matching 8 bases. Germline lookup yields CDR1 SGHRS and CDR2 YFSETQ. V gave up 0 bases and J gave up 0 bases; unmatched junction bases: 10. The CDR3 contains 19 residues. CDR3 sequence: CASSLGTGRCLATNEKLFF. The CDR3, as DNA: TGCGCCAGCAGCTTGGGGACAGGGCGCTGCCTTGCAACTAATGAAAAACTGTTTTTT.

V and J are TRBV20-1 and TRBJ1-2; TRBD1 aligns across 8 bases. J lost 0 bases, V lost 1 base, and 4 bases had no gene match. The CDR3 is 15 residues long. Germline values: CDR1 DFQATT, CDR2 SNEGSKA (reference sequence). CDR3 nucleotides: TGCAGTGCTAGAGCGAAACAGGGGGCTAACTATGGCTACACCTTC. Its translation is CSARAKQGANYGYTF.

DNA for the CDR3: TGCGCCAGCAGCCAAGAGGTCCACACAGGGGTAGGTTCACCCCTCCACTTT. It translates to CASSQEVHTGVGSPLHF. This chain uses TRBV4-1 with TRBJ1-6, with 7 positions matching TRBD1. The germline V gene encodes CDR1 MGHRA and CDR2 YSYEKL. J was trimmed by 9 bases and V by 0 bases; bases with no gene match: 11. This CDR3 has 17 amino acids.